The 19 T cell receptor beta chains given below trace back to one sample, sequenced in a study of human T cells and chemical hapten exposure. Documented time point: patch test 1, 2 weeks after DPC sensitization. Described treatment: therapeutic diphenylcyclopropenone sensitization with weekly scalp DPC. Via MiXCR, TCRdb re-called the RACE reads, giving one row per CDR3 protein. Of about 340,000 distinct CDR3 sequences listed, approximately 6.9% were seen once; the top ten hold around 8.2%. Sequencing was performed on whole blood, taken in connection with sensitization to the hapten diphenylcyclopropenone (DPC). Every receptor here comes from a young woman with alopecia areata. Some clones in this sample may be carry-over from other donors' samples.

Only a few counts were recorded for this clonotype. This rearrangement joins TRBV9 to TRBJ2-3; D gene uncertain. The germline V and J ends were trimmed by 4 bases and 1 base, with 10 bases remaining between them. The CDR3 length is 14 residues. CDR1 and CDR2 (germline): SGDLS, YYNGEE. In nucleotides, the CDR3 is TGTGCCAGCAGCCCCCTCAGTGGCACAGATACGCAGTATTTT. Translation gives CASSPLSGTDTQYF. The entire variable domain, with the rest obtained from reference TRBV9 and TRBJ2-3, is as follows: DSGVTQTPKHLITATGQRVTLRCSPRSGDLSVYWYQQSLDQGLQFLIQYYNGEERAKGNILERFSAQQFPDLHSELNLSSLELGDSALYFCASSPLSGTDTQYFGPGTRLTVL.

There are many counts of this clonotype. The chain links TRBV18 to TRBJ1-5; D unresolved. Trimming took 6 bases from V and 4 from J, leaving 13 bases between them. Germline-derived CDR1 and CDR2 are KGHSH and LQKENI. The CDR3 has 14 residues. The CDR3: CASSLGMRNQPQHF. The CDR3 bases are TGTGCCAGCTCTTTGGGTATGAGAAATCAGCCCCAGCATTTT.

This clonotype has a count of ten or more. The chain has TRBV28 and TRBJ2-4, with a possible D match to TRBD2 (5 bases). CDR1 MDHEN and CDR2 SYDVKM come from the germline V gene. V lost 4 bases and J lost 0, with 7 bases in between. This CDR3 comprises 14 residues. The DNA for the CDR3 is TGTGCCAGCAGTTCCGGGGAAGCCAAAAACATTCAGTACTTC. Protein product: CASSSGEAKNIQYF.

This clonotype was seen more than once but under ten times. The chain couples TRBV10-3 to TRBJ2-3; TRBD2 aligns across 13 bases. The V gene's germline CDR1 is ENHRY and CDR2 SYGVKD. This CDR3 has 16 amino acids. J gave up 0 bases and V 5 bases, and 2 bases lay outside the gene matches. DNA of the CDR3: TGTGCCATCAGTAGGACTAGCGGGGGAAGCACAGATACGCAGTATTTT. Its translation is CAISRTSGGSTDTQYF.

This clonotype came up a few times. The chain combines TRBV5-1 with TRBJ1-6; 7 bases align to TRBD1. This CDR3 contains 15 residues. Germline loops: CDR1 SGHRS, CDR2 YFSETQ. J was trimmed by 6 bases and V by 4 bases; bases with no gene match: 7. The CDR3 coding sequence is TGCGCCAGCAGCATTACGGGACAGCTTAATTCACCCCTCCACTTT. Translating gives CASSITGQLNSPLHF.

This clonotype has a count of ten or more. This chain links TRBV6-2 or TRBV6-3 with TRBJ2-2, with 10 bases lining up with TRBD1. V lost 5 bases to trimming and J lost 5 bases; unmatched junction nucleotides: 2. Germline lookup yields CDR1 MNHEY and CDR2 SVGEGT. This CDR3 comprises 14 residues. In DNA form, the CDR3 reads TGTGCCAGCAGTGACAGGGGGCGGACCGGGGAGCTGTTTTTT. Protein: CASSDRGRTGELFF.

The V call is TRBV6-2 or TRBV6-3, the J call TRBJ2-7; D is possibly TRBD2 (5 bases). The CDR3 sequence is 13 residues long. Trimming took 2 bases from V and 2 from J, leaving 7 bases between them. The V gene's germline CDR1 is MNHEY and CDR2 SVGEGT. The CDR3 loop is CASSYGEPYEQYF. In nucleotides, the CDR3 is TGTGCCAGCAGTTACGGGGAGCCCTACGAGCAGTACTTC.

This clonotype was seen repeatedly, ten times or more. This chain uses TRBV7-2 with TRBJ1-2; the match to TRBD1 covers 11 bases. Germline CDR1 SGHTA, CDR2 FQGNSA. J gave up 5 bases and V 1 base, and 6 bases lay outside the gene matches. The CDR3 is 16 amino acids. DNA for the CDR3: TGTGCCAGCAGCTTAGATCGGACAGGGGGCCCTTATGGCTACACCTTC. This encodes CASSLDRTGGPYGYTF.

Here the CDR3 reads CSVVILAGVETQYF. CDR3 sequence (DNA): TGCAGCGTTGTGATACTAGCGGGGGTGGAGACCCAGTACTTC. This rearrangement joins TRBV29-1 to TRBJ2-5, with TRBD2 identical over 11 bases. This CDR3 comprises 14 residues. CDR1 and CDR2 from the germline V gene are SQVTM and ANQGSEA. V shed 4 bases and J 5 bases; nucleotides not matched to a gene: 6.

This clonotype has only a few counts. The chain couples TRBV20-1 to TRBJ1-2; D possibly corresponds to TRBD1 (6 bases). V dropped 2 bases and J dropped 2 bases, with 9 bases sitting between them. The V gene's germline CDR1 is DFQATT and CDR2 SNEGSKA (reference sequence). CDR3 length: 13 amino acids. The CDR3 sequence is CSARQGTNYGYTF. CDR3 nucleotide sequence: TGCAGTGCTAGACAGGGGACGAACTATGGCTACACCTTC.

The chain uses TRBV2 and TRBJ2-7, with TRBD1 identical over 7 bases. V gave up 4 bases and J gave up 3 bases; unmatched junction bases: 3. The germline V gene encodes CDR1 SNHLY and CDR2 FYNNEI. The CDR3 consists of 13 residues. The CDR3 is CASSGQGIYEQYF. As DNA, the CDR3 is TGTGCCAGCAGTGGACAGGGCATCTACGAGCAGTACTTC.

This clonotype was seen a handful of times. The gene calls are TRBV4-1 and TRBJ2-7; D gene unclear. The CDR3 is made up of 13 amino acids. CDR1 MGHRA and CDR2 YSYEKL come from the germline V gene. The ends were cut back, 0 bases at V and 7 bases at J, with 10 bases in the middle. The DNA for the CDR3 is TGCGCCAGCAGCCAAGATGGCCCTGGGGAGCAGTACTTC. Amino acids: CASSQDGPGEQYF.

This rearrangement joins TRBV7-9 to TRBJ2-1; 11 bases align to TRBD2. J was trimmed by 0 bases and V by 1 base; bases with no gene match: 8. Per the germline V gene, CDR1 is SEHNR and CDR2 is FQNEAQ (reference sequence). The CDR3 contains 19 residues. The chain's CDR3 is CASSLVTSGGSFSYNEQFF. DNA of the CDR3: TGTGCCAGCAGCTTAGTAACTAGCGGGGGCTCATTCTCCTACAATGAGCAGTTCTTC.

This chain links TRBV5-1 with TRBJ1-1; 7 bases line up with TRBD1. This CDR3 is 15 amino acids long. Germline V gene lookup returns CDR1 SGHRS and CDR2 YFSETQ. V lost 1 base and J lost 5; bases outside the gene matches: 8. The CDR3 DNA reads TGCGCCAGCAGCTTGAGACAGGGAAGAGGGACTGAAGCTTTCTTT. This gives the protein CASSLRQGRGTEAFF. The whole variable domain, filled in from reference TRBV5-1 and TRBJ1-1, reads KAGVTQTPRYLIKTRGQQVTLSCSPISGHRSVSWYQQTPGQGLQFLFEYFSETQRNKGNFPGRFSGRQFSNSRSEMNVSTLELGDSALYLCASSLRQGRGTEAFFGQGTRLTVV.

This chain links TRBV28 with TRBJ2-7; TRBD2 matches 7 bases. The CDR3 contains 14 residues. Per germline, CDR1 MDHEN and CDR2 SYDVKM. The J segment lost 1 base and the V segment lost 6 bases, leaving 6 bases of the junction unmatched. Here the CDR3 DNA reads TGTGCCAGCAGCAGGAGCGGGATTTCCTACGAGCAGTACTTC. Translated: CASSRSGISYEQYF.

The sample holds a few counts of this clonotype. This chain uses TRBV29-1 with TRBJ1-4, with 7 bases lining up with TRBD1. The CDR3 has 13 residues. Germline CDR1 is SQVTM and CDR2 is ANQGSEA. Trimming removed 5 bases from V and 3 bases from J; junction bases left unmatched: 3. The CDR3 is CSVTGTANEKLFF. CDR3 DNA: TGCAGCGTTACCGGGACAGCTAATGAAAAACTGTTTTTT.

As for this clonotype: It may be a read error: a sequence one base away is much more abundant. The V gene is TRBV12-3 or TRBV12-4, the J gene TRBJ2-7, with D possibly TRBD1 on 6 matching bases. Trimming took off 6 bases at V and 6 bases at J, with 12 bases between the two ends. The CDR3 is made up of 12 amino acids. DNA for the CDR3: TGTGCCAGCAGCCGGGACACCTTCGAGCAGTACTTC. Translating gives CASSRDTFEQYF.

Only a few counts were recorded for this clonotype. This chain connects TRBV18 to TRBJ2-7; D might be TRBD1 (5 bases). Deletions cut 3 bases from V and 2 bases from J, with 11 bases between. Germline loops: CDR1 KGHSH, CDR2 LQKENI. The length of the CDR3 is 14 residues. The CDR3 DNA sequence: TGTGCCAGCTCACCGCAGGGCCAAGCCTACGAGCAGTACTTC. Its translation is CASSPQGQAYEQYF. Based on the CDR3 plus reference TRBV18 and TRBJ2-7, the full variable domain is NAGVMQNPRHLVRRRGQEARLRCSPMKGHSHVYWYRQLPEEGLKFMVYLQKENIIDESGMPKERFSAEFPKEGPSILRIQQVVRGDSAAYFCASSPQGQAYEQYFGPGTRLTVT.

This clonotype was observed a handful of times. The chain employs TRBV12-3 or TRBV12-4 and TRBJ1-2; D not certain. V lost 4 bases to trimming and J lost 3 bases, with 12 bases between them. The CDR3 spans 14 residues. CDR3 coding DNA: TGTGCCAGCAGTTACTCTGGTCAGTACTATGGCTACACCTTC. Translation gives CASSYSGQYYGYTF.